The 31 T cell receptor beta chains presented below share a single source sample, sequenced in a study of radiation and T cells in renal cell carcinoma. Sample time point: blood 4 weeks post-SBRT, at nephrectomy. The treatment was: 15 Gy SBRT to primary tumor, nephrectomy 4 weeks later. Measured with immunoSEQ multiplex PCR; TCRdb has only the in-frame clones, and not every one. The data show fewer than 80,000 clones, with approximately 82% seen just once and roughly 2.2% held by the top ten. The material was blood, obtained from a patient whose treatment included radiotherapy and nephrectomy. The receptors here all came from a woman aged 55-70 years with renal cell carcinoma.

The V gene is TRBV5-4, the J gene TRBJ1-2, with 7 nucleotides matching TRBD1. Germline V lookup: CDR1 SGHNT, CDR2 YYREEE (reference sequence). Trimming cost V 4 bases and J 4 bases; bases outside gene matches: 13. The CDR3 contains 16 residues. The CDR3 loop reads CASSTMGIGGAYGYTF. CDR3 DNA sequence: TGTGCCAGCAGCACCATGGGGATAGGGGGCGCCTATGGCTACACCTTC.

The chain joins TRBV18 to TRBJ2-3, with D perhaps assigned TRBD1 or TRBD2 (5 bases each). The CDR3 spans 14 residues. The V and J ends lost 6 bases and 4 bases respectively, with 14 bases between them. The germline CDR1 and CDR2 sequences are KGHSH and LQKENI. The chain's CDR3 is CASSSGTSSDTQYF. DNA for the CDR3: TGTGCCAGCTCTTCGGGGACGTCTTCAGATACGCAGTATTTT.

V gene TRBV2 combines with J gene TRBJ2-7; D remains unclear. The germline CDR1 and CDR2 sequences are SNHLY and FYNNEI. V lost 4 bases and J lost 4, with 11 bases in between. CDR3 length: 13 residues. CDR3 loop: CASSAPGLYEQYF. The CDR3 DNA reads as TGTGCCAGCAGTGCCCCGGGCCTTTACGAGCAGTACTTC.

The V gene is TRBV5-6, the J gene TRBJ1-2; the match to TRBD1 covers 7 bases. The CDR3 loop spans 15 amino acids. V was pared by 7 bases and J by 4 bases, with 13 bases of the junction left unmatched. CDR1 and CDR2 (germline): SGHDT, YYEEEE. The CDR3, as DNA: TGTGCCAGCCCGATCCTTAAGGACAGGCCCTATGGCTACACCTTC. It codes for CASPILKDRPYGYTF.

V and J are TRBV11-2 and TRBJ2-1; TRBD2 matches 8 bases. Germline values: CDR1 SGHAT, CDR2 FQNNGV. The CDR3 totals 15 residues. Unmatched junction bases numbered 4, after V lost 0 bases and J lost 6 bases. CDR3 amino acids: CASSLEGAGVNEQFF. CDR3 coding DNA: TGTGCCAGCAGCTTAGAAGGAGCGGGAGTCAATGAGCAGTTCTTC.

This rearrangement joins TRBV6-5 to TRBJ2-5; D may be TRBD2 (6 bases). This CDR3 has 15 residues. V gave up 4 bases and J gave up 2 bases, with 14 bases separating them. CDR1 is MNHEY, CDR2 SVGAGI, per germline. The CDR3, as DNA: TGTGCCAGCAGTTTCACGGGGGACCTACAAGAGACCCAGTACTTC. Translating gives CASSFTGDLQETQYF.

The genes are TRBV6-5 and TRBJ2-3; 14 nucleotides line up with TRBD2. J lost 5 bases, V lost 6 bases, and 4 bases had no gene match. Germline lookup yields CDR1 MNHEY and CDR2 SVGAGI. CDR3 length equals 15 residues. Here the CDR3 reads CASREGLAGVDTQYF. CDR3 bases: TGTGCCAGCAGAGAGGGACTAGCGGGGGTAGATACGCAGTATTTT.

This clone was counted a single time. This chain links TRBV9 with TRBJ2-1, with 12 bases matching TRBD1. The CDR3 totals 17 residues. J gave up 7 bases and V 3 bases, and 11 bases lay outside the gene matches. Germline lookup yields CDR1 SGDLS and CDR2 YYNGEE. This chain's CDR3 is CASSGGPGQGAWNEQFF. In DNA, the CDR3 is TGTGCCAGCAGCGGAGGACCGGGACAGGGGGCGTGGAATGAGCAGTTCTTC.

The chain has TRBV2 and TRBJ1-1; D gene ambiguous. CDR1 SNHLY and CDR2 FYNNEI come from the germline V gene. The CDR3 has 13 amino acids. The V gene lost 8 bases and the J gene lost 5 bases, with 15 bases spanning the gap. Written as DNA, the CDR3 is TGTGCCAGCTTAATCGAAGTGAGGACTGAAGCTTTCTTT. Protein product: CASLIEVRTEAFF.

V usage is TRBV7-3 and J usage is TRBJ2-1, with TRBD2 matching over 8 bases. V lost 2 bases, J lost 5 bases, and 5 bases stayed unmatched. CDR1 and CDR2 from the germline V gene are SGHTA and FQGTGA. This CDR3 comprises 15 residues. The CDR3 spells CASSLGGGLNNEQFF. CDR3 DNA sequence: TGTGCCAGCAGCTTAGGCGGGGGGCTAAACAATGAGCAGTTCTTC. The variable domain in full, completed from reference TRBV7-3 and TRBJ2-1, reads GAGVSQTPSNKVTEKGKYVELRCDPISGHTALYWYRQSLGQGPEFLIYFQGTGAADDSGLPNDRFFAVRPEGSVSTLKIQRTERGDSAVYLCASSLGGGLNNEQFFGPGTRLTVL.

The chain uses TRBV19 and TRBJ1-2; D is uncertain. In germline, CDR1 is LNHDA, CDR2 SQIVND (reference sequence). This CDR3 is built from 14 residues. Trimming pared 2 bases from V and 5 bases from J, leaving 12 bases between. The CDR3 protein is CASSIPPDGYGYTF. CDR3 nucleotides: TGTGCCAGTAGTATACCCCCCGATGGATATGGCTACACCTTC.

The V call is TRBV19, the J call TRBJ2-3; D is unresolved. The germline V and J ends were trimmed by 5 bases and 0 bases, with 6 bases remaining between them. This CDR3 comprises 13 residues. Germline lookup yields CDR1 LNHDA and CDR2 SQIVND (reference sequence). CDR3 amino acids: CASSLASTDTQYF. The CDR3 DNA reads TGTGCCAGTAGTTTAGCTAGCACAGATACGCAGTATTTT.

CDR3 in amino acids: CASSPYYQSHEKLFF. The CDR3, as DNA: TGTGCCAGCAGCCCTTACTATCAGTCGCACGAAAAACTGTTTTTT. The chain carries TRBV14 and TRBJ1-4; D remains unclear. The CDR3 totals 15 residues. Germline V CDR1 and CDR2: SGHDN, FVKESK. Between the trimmed V and J ends, which lost 4 bases and 8 bases, there was a span of 17 bases.

This clone was detected a few times. The chain uses TRBV7-9 and TRBJ1-2; TRBD1 aligns across 10 bases. The CDR3 is 15 amino acids. V was clipped by 1 base and J by 5 bases; unmatched bases: 4. Germline CDR1 and CDR2: SEHNR and FQNEAQ (reference sequence). The CDR3 bases are TGTGCCAGCAGCTTAGGAAGACAGGGGGCGTATGGCTACACCTTC. Translation: CASSLGRQGAYGYTF.

The rearrangement links TRBV27 to TRBJ2-3; 8 bases are shared with TRBD2. Germline CDR1 is MNHEY and CDR2 is SMNVEV (reference sequence). CDR3 length: 17 residues. The V and J ends lost 1 base and 6 bases, in that order; junction bases with no gene match: 12. CDR3 bases: TGTGCCAGCAGTTTATTGGGTCGGGGGGGAGGGCAGGATACGCAGTATTTT. This encodes CASSLLGRGGGQDTQYF.

The sample holds one count of this clone. The J gene is TRBJ2-7, the V gene TRBV27; the match to TRBD1 covers 7 bases. The CDR3 is made up of 14 amino acids. V lost 6 bases and J lost 9; bases outside the gene matches: 14. Germline V gives CDR1 MNHEY, CDR2 SMNVEV (reference sequence). CDR3: CASSAGTAPQGQYF. CDR3 sequence (DNA): TGTGCCAGCAGCGCCGGGACAGCCCCCCAAGGGCAGTACTTC.

This chain uses TRBV5-1 with TRBJ2-2; 11 bases are shared with TRBD1. The germline CDR1 and CDR2 sequences are SGHRS and YFSETQ. This CDR3 is built from 15 residues. Trimming cost V 5 bases and J 5 bases; bases outside gene matches: 5. In DNA form, the CDR3 reads TGCGCCAGCAGTCGAGGGACAGGGGGGACCGGGGAGCTGTTTTTT. Its translation: CASSRGTGGTGELFF.

The genes are TRBV4-3 and TRBJ2-3; 13 nucleotides line up with TRBD2. The J segment lost 10 bases and the V segment lost 4 bases, leaving 8 bases of the junction unmatched. The CDR3 loop spans 15 amino acids. The germline V gene encodes CDR1 LGHNA and CDR2 YSLEER. Here the CDR3 reads CASSLSPGLAGSQYF. In nucleotides, the CDR3 is TGCGCCAGCAGCCTATCACCGGGACTAGCGGGGTCGCAGTATTTT.

The CDR3 nucleotides are TGTGCCAGCAGTTTACCCAACCAGGGGGCTTTTATCTATGGCTACACCTTC. Encoded protein: CASSLPNQGAFIYGYTF. V usage is TRBV28 and J usage is TRBJ1-2, with 8 nucleotides matching TRBD1. The V gene's germline CDR1 is MDHEN and CDR2 SYDVKM. The J segment lost 4 bases and the V segment lost 2 bases, leaving 12 bases of the junction unmatched. CDR3 length: 17 amino acids.

The chain has TRBV27 and TRBJ1-1; 10 bases are a match to TRBD1. The V gene end was trimmed by 7 bases and the J gene end by 4 bases; junction bases not matched to a gene: 12. The germline V gene has CDR1 MNHEY and CDR2 SMNVEV (reference sequence). This CDR3 comprises 16 residues. CDR3 DNA sequence: TGTGCCAGCACTAAAGGACAGGGGGTAGGACCCACTGAAGCTTTCTTT. Amino acid sequence: CASTKGQGVGPTEAFF.

The genes are TRBV5-4 and TRBJ2-2; no definite D call. V shed 3 bases and J shed 2 bases, with 11 bases lying between them. The CDR3 totals 15 residues. Germline V gives CDR1 SGHNT, CDR2 YYREEE (reference sequence). CDR3 sequence reads: CASSYEDPNTGELFF. The DNA for the CDR3 is TGTGCCAGCAGCTATGAGGACCCCAACACCGGGGAGCTGTTTTTT.

This chain links TRBV30 with TRBJ1-2, with TRBD1 matching over 7 bases. CDR3 length: 13 residues. Germline V lookup: CDR1 GTSNPN, CDR2 SVGIG (reference sequence). With 7 bases clipped from V and 4 bases from J, the junction kept 9 bases outside the gene matches. For the CDR3, the DNA is TGTGCCTTGCACCGGGACAGACCCTATGGCTACACCTTC. Amino acid sequence: CALHRDRPYGYTF.

This clone was detected only a few times. V gene TRBV7-8 combines with J gene TRBJ2-1, with D hard to call. Between the trimmed V and J ends, which lost 7 bases and 0 bases, there was a span of 13 bases. The CDR3 length is 15 residues. Germline V gene data show CDR1 as SGHVS and CDR2 as FQNEAQ. The CDR3 DNA follows: TGTGCCAGCAAAGGTAGTAGGAGCTCCTACAATGAGCAGTTCTTC. Its protein product is CASKGSRSSYNEQFF.

This clone was found once. The chain carries TRBV19 and TRBJ1-3; the D is unclear. The V and J ends lost 3 bases and 0 bases respectively, with 6 bases between them. This CDR3 spans 14 amino acids. CDR1 and CDR2 from the germline V gene are LNHDA and SQIVND (reference sequence). The CDR3, as DNA: TGTGCCAGTAGTATCGGGAGCTCTGGAAACACCATATATTTT. Protein sequence: CASSIGSSGNTIYF.

The genes are TRBV6-5 and TRBJ2-7; no definite D call. Per the germline V gene, CDR1 is MNHEY and CDR2 is SVGAGI. Trimming took 8 bases from V and 3 from J, leaving 11 bases between them. This CDR3 contains 12 residues. DNA for the CDR3: TGTGCCAGCCGGCCTGGAAGCTACGAGCAGTACTTC. It translates to CASRPGSYEQYF.

The genes are TRBV6-1 and TRBJ1-2; no reliable D call. V was shortened by 3 bases and J by 8 bases, with 19 bases between the two germline ends. There are 15 residues in the CDR3. CDR1 is MNHNS and CDR2 is SASEGT in the germline V gene. The CDR3 sequence: CASSDSNRPLWGYTF. CDR3 sequence (DNA): TGTGCCAGCAGTGATTCTAATCGACCGCTCTGGGGCTACACCTTC.

This chain joins TRBV5-1 and TRBJ2-1, with unresolved D. The germline CDR1 and CDR2 sequences are SGHRS and YFSETQ. The CDR3 runs to 13 residues. Trimming took 4 bases from V and 2 from J, leaving 7 bases between them. CDR3 in DNA: TGCGCCAGCAGCACCGATCCCTACAATGAGCAGTTCTTC. Translation: CASSTDPYNEQFF.

The V gene is TRBV28, the J gene TRBJ1-5, with D unresolved. Between the trimmed V and J ends, which lost 6 bases and 0 bases, there was a span of 12 bases. CDR3 length equals 15 residues. CDR1 and CDR2 from the germline V gene are MDHEN and SYDVKM. CDR3 coding DNA: TGTGCCAGCAGGTACCAGGTGTTTAGCAATCAGCCCCAGCATTTT. Protein: CASRYQVFSNQPQHF.

This chain joins TRBV6-1 and TRBJ1-2; 9 bases align to TRBD1. The CDR3 runs to 15 residues. The germline gives CDR1 MNHNS, CDR2 SASEGT. V dropped 3 bases and J dropped 3; count of bases not matched to a gene: 5. The CDR3 is CASSDDRGGDYGYTF. DNA of the CDR3: TGTGCCAGCAGTGATGACAGGGGGGGGGACTATGGCTACACCTTC.

This CDR3 reads CASSQAPTGLADRALLYEQYF. CDR3 nucleotide sequence: TGCGCCAGCAGCCAAGCCCCGACGGGACTAGCCGACCGCGCCCTCCTGTACGAGCAGTACTTC. V is TRBV4-1 and J is TRBJ2-7; 9 bases are a match to TRBD2. The CDR3 contains 21 residues. CDR1 and CDR2 (germline): MGHRA, YSYEKL. Losses at the gene ends were 1 base for V and 4 bases for J; bases not matched to a gene: 23.

This chain uses TRBV29-1 with TRBJ2-2; D remains unclear. Germline CDR1 SQVTM, CDR2 ANQGSEA. The CDR3 runs to 14 residues. The V end lost 3 bases, the J end lost 1 base, and 9 bases lay between the germline ends. The CDR3 is CSVDGRENTGELFF. The CDR3 nucleotides are TGCAGCGTTGATGGCCGAGAGAACACCGGGGAGCTGTTTTTT.